This record covers a single T cell receptor (beta chain). The data are from a study of blood T cell repertoires in COVID-19. Study information: Specimens from acute and convalescent COVID-19 originated in the United States, Italy and Spain.

The CDR3 is made up of 13 amino acids. Germline V gives CDR1 SGHNT, CDR2 YYREEE (reference sequence). V was shortened by 3 bases and J by 3 bases, with 10 bases between the two germline ends. Here immunoSEQ multiplex PCR was the method, and the copy in TCRdb shows in-frame clones only, minus some. The repertoire includes about 200,000 clones, about 86% of them detected once, and about 0.72% sits in the top ten. This chain links TRBV5-4 with TRBJ2-7; TRBD1 is a possible D gene (6 bases). Sequencing was performed on peripheral blood. This TCR was recovered from an older woman with acute or convalescent COVID-19. For the CDR3, the DNA is TGTGCCAGCAGCTCCGGACAGAGCTACGAGCAGTACTTC. Its protein product is CASSSGQSYEQYF.